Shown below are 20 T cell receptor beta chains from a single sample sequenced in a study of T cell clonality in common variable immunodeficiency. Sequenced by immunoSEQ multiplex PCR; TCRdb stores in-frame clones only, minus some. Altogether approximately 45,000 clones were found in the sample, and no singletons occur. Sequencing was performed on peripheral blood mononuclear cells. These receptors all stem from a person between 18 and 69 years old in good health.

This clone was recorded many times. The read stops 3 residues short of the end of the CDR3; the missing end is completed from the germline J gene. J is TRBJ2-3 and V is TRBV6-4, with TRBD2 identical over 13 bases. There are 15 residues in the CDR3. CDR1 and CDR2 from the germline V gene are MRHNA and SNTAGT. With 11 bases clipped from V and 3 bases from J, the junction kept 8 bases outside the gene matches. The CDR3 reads CASALAGGPTDTQYF. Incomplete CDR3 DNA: TGTGCCTCCGCACTAGCGGGGGGGCCAACAGATACG.

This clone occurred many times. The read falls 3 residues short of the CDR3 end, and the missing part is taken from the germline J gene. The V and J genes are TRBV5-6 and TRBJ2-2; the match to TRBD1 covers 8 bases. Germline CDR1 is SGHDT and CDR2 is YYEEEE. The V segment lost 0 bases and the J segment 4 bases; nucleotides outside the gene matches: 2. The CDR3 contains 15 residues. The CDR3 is CASSLETGATGELFF. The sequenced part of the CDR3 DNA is TGTGCCAGCAGCTTGGAGACAGGGGCCACCGGGGAG.

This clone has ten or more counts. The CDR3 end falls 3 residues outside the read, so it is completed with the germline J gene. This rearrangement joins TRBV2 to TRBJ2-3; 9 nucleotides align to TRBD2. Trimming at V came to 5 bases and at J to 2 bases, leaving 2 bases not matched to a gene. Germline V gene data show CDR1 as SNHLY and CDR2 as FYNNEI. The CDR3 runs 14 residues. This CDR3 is CASSPGLATDTQYF. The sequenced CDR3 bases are TGTGCCAGCAGTCCGGGACTAGCCACAGATACG.

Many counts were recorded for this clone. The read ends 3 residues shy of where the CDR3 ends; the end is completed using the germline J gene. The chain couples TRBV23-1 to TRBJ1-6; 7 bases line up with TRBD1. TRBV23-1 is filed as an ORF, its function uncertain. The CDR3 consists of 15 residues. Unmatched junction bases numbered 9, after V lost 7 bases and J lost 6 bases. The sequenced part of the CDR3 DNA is TGCGCCAGCACTGACAGGGAAACCCGTAATTCACCC. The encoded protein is CASTDRETRNSP. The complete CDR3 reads CASTDRETRNSPLHF.

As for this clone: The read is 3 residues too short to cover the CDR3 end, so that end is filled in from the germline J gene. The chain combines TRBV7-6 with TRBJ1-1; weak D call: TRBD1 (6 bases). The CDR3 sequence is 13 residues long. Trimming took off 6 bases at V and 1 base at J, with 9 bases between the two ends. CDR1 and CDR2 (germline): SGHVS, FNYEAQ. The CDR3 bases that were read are TGTGCCAGCAGAGGAGGGGGGAACACTGAA. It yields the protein CASRGGGNTE. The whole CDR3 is CASRGGGNTEAFF. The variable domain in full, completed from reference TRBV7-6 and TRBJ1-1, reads GAGVSQSPRYKVTKRGQDVALRCDPISGHVSLYWYRQALGQGPEFLTYFNYEAQQDKSGLPNDRFSAERPEGSISTLTIQRTEQRDSAMYRCASRGGGNTEAFFGQGTRLTVV.

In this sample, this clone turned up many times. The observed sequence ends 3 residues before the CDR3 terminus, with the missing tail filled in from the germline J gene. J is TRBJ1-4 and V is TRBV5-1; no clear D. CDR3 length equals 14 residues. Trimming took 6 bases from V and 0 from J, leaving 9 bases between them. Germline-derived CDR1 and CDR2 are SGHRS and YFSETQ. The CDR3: CASTPGTTNEKLFF. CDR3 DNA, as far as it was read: TGCGCCAGCACCCCAGGAACAACTAATGAAAAA.

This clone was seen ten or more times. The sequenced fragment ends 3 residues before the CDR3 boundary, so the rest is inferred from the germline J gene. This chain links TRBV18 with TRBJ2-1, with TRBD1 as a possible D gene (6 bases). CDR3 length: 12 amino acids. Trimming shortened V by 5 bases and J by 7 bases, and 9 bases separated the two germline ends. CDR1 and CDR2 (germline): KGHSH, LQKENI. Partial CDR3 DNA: TGTGCCAGCTCAGGTAGGGGGAATGAG. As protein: CASSGRGNE. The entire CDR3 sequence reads CASSGRGNEQFF.

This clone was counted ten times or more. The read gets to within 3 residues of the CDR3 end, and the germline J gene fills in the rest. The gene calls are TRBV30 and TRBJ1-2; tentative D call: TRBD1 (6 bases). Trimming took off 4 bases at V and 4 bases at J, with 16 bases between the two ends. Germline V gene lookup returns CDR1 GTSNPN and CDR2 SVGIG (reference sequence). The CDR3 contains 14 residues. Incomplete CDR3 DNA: TGTGCCTGGACCCTTCCGCCAGGGGTCTATGGC. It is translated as CAWTLPPGVYG. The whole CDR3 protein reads CAWTLPPGVYGYTF.

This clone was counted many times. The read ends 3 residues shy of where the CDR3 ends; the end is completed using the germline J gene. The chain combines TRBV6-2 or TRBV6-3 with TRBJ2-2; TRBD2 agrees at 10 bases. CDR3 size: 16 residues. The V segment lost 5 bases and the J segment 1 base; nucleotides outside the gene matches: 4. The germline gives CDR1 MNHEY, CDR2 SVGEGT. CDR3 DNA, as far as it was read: TGTGCCAGCAGTCAGAGGACTAGCGGGAACACCGGGGAG. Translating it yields CASSQRTSGNTGE. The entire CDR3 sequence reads CASSQRTSGNTGELFF.

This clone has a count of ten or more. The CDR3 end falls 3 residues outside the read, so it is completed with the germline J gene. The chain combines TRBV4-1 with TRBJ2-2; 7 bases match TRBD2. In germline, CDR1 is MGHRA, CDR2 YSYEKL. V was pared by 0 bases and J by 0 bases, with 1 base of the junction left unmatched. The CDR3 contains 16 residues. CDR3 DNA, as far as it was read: TGCGCCAGCAGCCAAGATCGGGGGGCGAACACCGGGGAG. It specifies CASSQDRGANTGE. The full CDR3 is CASSQDRGANTGELFF.

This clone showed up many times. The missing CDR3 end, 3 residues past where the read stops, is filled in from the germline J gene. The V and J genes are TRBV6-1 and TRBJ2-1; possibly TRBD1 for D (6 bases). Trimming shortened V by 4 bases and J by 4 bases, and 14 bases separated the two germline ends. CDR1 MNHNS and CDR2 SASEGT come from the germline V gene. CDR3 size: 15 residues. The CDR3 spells CASSVDRTAYNEQFF. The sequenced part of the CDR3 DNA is TGTGCCAGCAGTGTTGACAGGACCGCTTACAATGAG.

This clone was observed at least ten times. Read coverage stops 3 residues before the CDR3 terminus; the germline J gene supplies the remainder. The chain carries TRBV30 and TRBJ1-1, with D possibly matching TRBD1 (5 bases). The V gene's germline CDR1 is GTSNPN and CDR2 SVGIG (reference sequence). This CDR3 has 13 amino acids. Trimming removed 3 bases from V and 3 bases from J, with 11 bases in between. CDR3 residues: CAWSQGVYTEAFF. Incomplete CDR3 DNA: TGTGCCTGGAGCCAGGGAGTTTACACTGAA. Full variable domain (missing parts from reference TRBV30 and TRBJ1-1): SQTIHQWPATLVQPVGSPLSLECTVEGTSNPNLYWYRQAAGRGLQLLFYSVGIGQISSEVPQNLSASRPQDRQFILSSKKLLLSDSGFYLCAWSQGVYTEAFFGQGTRLTVV.

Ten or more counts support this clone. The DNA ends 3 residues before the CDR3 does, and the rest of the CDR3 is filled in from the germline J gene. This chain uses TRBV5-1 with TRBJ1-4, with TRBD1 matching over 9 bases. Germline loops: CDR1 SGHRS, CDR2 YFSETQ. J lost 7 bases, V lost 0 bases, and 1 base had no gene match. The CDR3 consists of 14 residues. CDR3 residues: CASSLGDRVEKLFF. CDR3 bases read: TGCGCCAGCAGCTTGGGGGACAGGGTTGAAAAA. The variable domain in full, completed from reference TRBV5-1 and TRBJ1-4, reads KAGVTQTPRYLIKTRGQQVTLSCSPISGHRSVSWYQQTPGQGLQFLFEYFSETQRNKGNFPGRFSGRQFSNSRSEMNVSTLELGDSALYLCASSLGDRVEKLFFGSGTQLSVL.

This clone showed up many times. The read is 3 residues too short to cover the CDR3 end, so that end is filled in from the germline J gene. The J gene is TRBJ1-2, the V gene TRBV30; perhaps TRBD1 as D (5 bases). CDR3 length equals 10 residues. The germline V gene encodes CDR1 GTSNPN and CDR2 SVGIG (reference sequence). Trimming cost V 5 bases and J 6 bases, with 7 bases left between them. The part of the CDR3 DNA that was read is TGTGCCTGGGGGGCTAATGGC. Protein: CAWGANG. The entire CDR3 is CAWGANGYTF.

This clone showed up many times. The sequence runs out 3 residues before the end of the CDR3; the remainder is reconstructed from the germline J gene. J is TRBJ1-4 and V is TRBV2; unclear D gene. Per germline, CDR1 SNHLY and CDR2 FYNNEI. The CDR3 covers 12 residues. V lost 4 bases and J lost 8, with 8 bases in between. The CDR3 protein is CASSVSEEKLFF. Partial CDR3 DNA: TGTGCCAGCAGTGTGAGCGAAGAAAAA.

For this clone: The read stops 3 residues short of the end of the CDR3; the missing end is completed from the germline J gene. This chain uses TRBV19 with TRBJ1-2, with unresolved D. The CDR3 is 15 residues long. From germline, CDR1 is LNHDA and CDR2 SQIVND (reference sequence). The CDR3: CASSTAVGVGDDYTF. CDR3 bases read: TGTGCCAGTAGTACAGCGGTTGGGGTCGGGGATGAC.

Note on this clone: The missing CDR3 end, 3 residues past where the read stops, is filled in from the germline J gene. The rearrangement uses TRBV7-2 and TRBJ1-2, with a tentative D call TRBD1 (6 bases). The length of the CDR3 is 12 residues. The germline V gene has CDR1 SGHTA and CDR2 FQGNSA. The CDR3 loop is CASGGAYNDYTF. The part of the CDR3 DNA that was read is TGTGCCAGCGGGGGGGCCTACAATGAC.

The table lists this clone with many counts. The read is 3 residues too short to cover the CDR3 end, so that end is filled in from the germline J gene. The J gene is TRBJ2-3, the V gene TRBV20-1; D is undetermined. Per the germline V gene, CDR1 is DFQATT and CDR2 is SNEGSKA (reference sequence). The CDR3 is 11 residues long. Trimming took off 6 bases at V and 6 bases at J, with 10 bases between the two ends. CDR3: CSAQRADTQYF. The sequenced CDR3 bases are TGCAGTGCCCAAAGGGCCGATACG.

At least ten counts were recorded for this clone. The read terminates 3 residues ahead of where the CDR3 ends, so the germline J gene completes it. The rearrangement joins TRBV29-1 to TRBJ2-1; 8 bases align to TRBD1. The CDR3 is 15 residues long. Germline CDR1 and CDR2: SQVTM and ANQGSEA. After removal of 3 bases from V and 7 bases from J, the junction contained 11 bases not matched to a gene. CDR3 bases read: TGCAGCGTTGACATCCGACAGGGGATCTCGAATGAG. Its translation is CSVDIRQGISNE. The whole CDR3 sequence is CSVDIRQGISNEQFF.

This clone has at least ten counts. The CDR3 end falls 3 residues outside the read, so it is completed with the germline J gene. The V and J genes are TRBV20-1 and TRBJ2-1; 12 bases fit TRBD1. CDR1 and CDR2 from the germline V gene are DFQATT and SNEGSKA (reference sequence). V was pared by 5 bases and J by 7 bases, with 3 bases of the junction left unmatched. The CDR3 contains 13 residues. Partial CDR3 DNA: TGCAGTGCTCGGGGACAGGGGGCGAATGAG. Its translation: CSARGQGANE. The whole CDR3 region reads CSARGQGANEQFF.